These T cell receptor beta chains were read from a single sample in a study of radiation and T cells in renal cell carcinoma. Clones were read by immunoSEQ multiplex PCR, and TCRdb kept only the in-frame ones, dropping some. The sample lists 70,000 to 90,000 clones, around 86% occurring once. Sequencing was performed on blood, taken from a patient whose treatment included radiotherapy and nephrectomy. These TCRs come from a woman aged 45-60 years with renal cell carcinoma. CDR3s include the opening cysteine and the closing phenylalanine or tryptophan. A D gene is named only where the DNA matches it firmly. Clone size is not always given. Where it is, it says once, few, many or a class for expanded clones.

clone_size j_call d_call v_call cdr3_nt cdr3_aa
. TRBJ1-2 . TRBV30 TGTGCCTGGAGTGCGGACCGTACTAACTATGGCTACACCTTC CAWSADRTNYGYTF
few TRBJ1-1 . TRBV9 TGTGCCAGCAGCGACGGCACTGAAGCTTTCTTT CASSDGTEAFF
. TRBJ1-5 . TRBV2 TGTGCCAGCAGGGGCGGGAGGACTGAGGGTCAGCCCCAGCATTTT CASRGGRTEGQPQHF
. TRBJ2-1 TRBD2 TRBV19 TGTGCCAGTAGCACGTCGGGGACTAGTTACAATGAGCAGTTCTTC CASSTSGTSYNEQFF
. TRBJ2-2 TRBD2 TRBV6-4 TGTGCCAGCAGGCCAACTAGCGGGAACACCGGGGAGCTGTTTTTT CASRPTSGNTGELFF
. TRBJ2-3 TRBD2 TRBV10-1 TGCGCCAGCAGAGGACTAGCGGGAGATACGCAGTATTTT CASRGLAGDTQYF
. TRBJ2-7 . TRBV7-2 TGTGCCAGCAGCTTAGGACCGGGCCCCTCTCAGAACGAGCAGTACTTC CASSLGPGPSQNEQYF
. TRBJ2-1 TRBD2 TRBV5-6 TGTGCCAGCAGCTTACCGGGGACTAGCGGGAAAAATGAGCAGTTCTTC CASSLPGTSGKNEQFF
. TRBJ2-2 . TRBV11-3 TGTGCCAGCAGCTCTCGGCGGGGACTCGACGGGGAGCTGTTTTTT CASSSRRGLDGELFF
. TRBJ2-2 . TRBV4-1 TGCGCCAGCAGCCAAGAGGAGACAGTCACCGGGGAGCTGTTTTTT CASSQEETVTGELFF
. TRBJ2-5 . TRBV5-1 TGCGCCAGCAGCTTGTCGGGGGTCATAGCGGAAGAGACCCAGTACTTC CASSLSGVIAEETQYF
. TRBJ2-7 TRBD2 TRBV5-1 TGCGCCAGCAGCTCCACAACGACTAGCGCCGCTTCGGAGCAGTACTTC CASSSTTTSAASEQYF
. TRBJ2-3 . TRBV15 TGTGCCACCAGCATCACAGGCGGCACAGATACGCAGTATTTT CATSITGGTDTQYF
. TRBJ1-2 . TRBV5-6 TGTGCCAGCAGCACCGGTACCGCCTATGGCTACACCTTC CASSTGTAYGYTF
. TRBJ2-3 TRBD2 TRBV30 TGTGCCTGGGCCGTAAAGGTAGCGGGACGCACAGATACGCAGTATTTT CAWAVKVAGRTDTQYF
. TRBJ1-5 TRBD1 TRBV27 TGTGCCAGCAAACACAGGGGTACTGGAGCTGAGAATAGCAATCAGCCCCAGCATTTT CASKHRGTGAENSNQPQHF
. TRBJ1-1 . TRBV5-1 TGCGCCAGCAGCCCTTACTTGAACACTGAAGCTTTCTTT CASSPYLNTEAFF
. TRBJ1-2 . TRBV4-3 TGCGCCAGCAGCCAAGGGGAGGGAGGCAGCTATGGCTACACCTTC CASSQGEGGSYGYTF
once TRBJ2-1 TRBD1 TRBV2 TGTGCCAGCAGTCCAACCCCGGGACAGAGGGCGAATGAGCAGTTCTTC CASSPTPGQRANEQFF
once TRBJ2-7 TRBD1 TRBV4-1 TGCGCCAGCAGCCAAGACAGGGGGTCTATGTACGAGCAGTACTTC CASSQDRGSMYEQYF
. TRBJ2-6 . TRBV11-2 TGTGCCAGCAGCTTACTTGGGGCCAACGTCCTGACTTTC CASSLLGANVLTF
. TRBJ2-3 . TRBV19 TGTGCCAGTAGTAGAGGGGATACGCAGTATTTT CASSRGDTQYF
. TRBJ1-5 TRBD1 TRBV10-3 TGTGCCATCAGTGAAGGTCCGGGACAGGGTGGTCAGCCCCAGCATTTT CAISEGPGQGGQPQHF
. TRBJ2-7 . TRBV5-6 TGTGCCAGCAGCTTGCATTCCCAGCCAACGAAAGCTGTCTACGAGCAGTACTTC CASSLHSQPTKAVYEQYF
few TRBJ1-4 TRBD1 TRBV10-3 TGTGCCATCAGTGATTTTCGGGACAGGGGGCCTGAAAAACTGTTTTTT CAISDFRDRGPEKLFF
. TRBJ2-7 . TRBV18 TGTGCCAGCTCACCGAGCTCACAGGGCCCCTACGAGCAGTACTTC CASSPSSQGPYEQYF
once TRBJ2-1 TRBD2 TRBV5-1 TGCGCCAGCAGCTTAAGTTCTAGCGGACCCTCCTACAATGAGCAGTTCTTC CASSLSSSGPSYNEQFF
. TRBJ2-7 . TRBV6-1 TGTGCCAGCAGTGAAGCGTTGGGTAGGGGGAGATCCTACGAGCAGTACTTC CASSEALGRGRSYEQYF
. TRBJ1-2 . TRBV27 TGTGCCAGCAGTTTATCGCTCGGGACACTATCCCCCGGCGGCTACACCTTC CASSLSLGTLSPGGYTF
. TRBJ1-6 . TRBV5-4 TGTGCCAGCAGCTTGTCAGAAGGGCCCTCACCCCTCCACTTT CASSLSEGPSPLHF
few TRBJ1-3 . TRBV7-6 TGTGCCAGCAGCTTAGAGTCAGGGGCTGGAAACACCATATATTTT CASSLESGAGNTIYF
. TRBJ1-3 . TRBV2 TGTGCCAGCAGTGCGTCAGCCTCCTCTGGAAACACCATATATTTT CASSASASSGNTIYF
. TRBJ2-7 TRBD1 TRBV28 TGTGCCACGAGGACAGGCCAATACGAGCAGTACTTC CATRTGQYEQYF
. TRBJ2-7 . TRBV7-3 TGTGCCAGCAGCCCGCAGCGCTCAAACGAGCAGTACTTC CASSPQRSNEQYF
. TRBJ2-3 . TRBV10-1 TGCGCCAGCAGCCCTACAGATACGCAGTATTTT CASSPTDTQYF
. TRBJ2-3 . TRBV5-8 TGTGCCAGCAGCTTGAACCGCAACACAGATACGCAGTATTTT CASSLNRNTDTQYF
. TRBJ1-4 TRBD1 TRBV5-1 TGCGCCAGCAGCCCCACAGGGGGCCTTCTCAAAACTAATGAAAAACTGTTTTTT CASSPTGGLLKTNEKLFF
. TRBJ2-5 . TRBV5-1 TGCGCCAGCAGCTTGACGGGGCCGGACAAAGAGACCCAGTACTTC CASSLTGPDKETQYF
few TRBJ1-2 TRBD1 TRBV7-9 TGTGCCAGCAGCCAGACAGGGGATGGCTACACCTTC CASSQTGDGYTF
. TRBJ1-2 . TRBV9 TGTGCCAGCAGCGGGACGACAGGTGCGGGAGAGGGCTACACCTTC CASSGTTGAGEGYTF
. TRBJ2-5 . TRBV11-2 TGTGCCAGCAACCCAACCAGCCAGGGGACCCAGTACTTC CASNPTSQGTQYF
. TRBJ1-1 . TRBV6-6 TGTGCCAGCAGAGTCTCAGGGGTAAACACTGAAGCTTTCTTT CASRVSGVNTEAFF
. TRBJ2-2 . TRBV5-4 TGTGCCAGCAGCCCTACCGGGCGGACTCCTGTGCCGGGGGAGCTGTTTTTT CASSPTGRTPVPGELFF
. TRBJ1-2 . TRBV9 TGTGCCAGCAGCACGGACCCCGGAGGGGGGTACTATGGCTACACCTTC CASSTDPGGGYYGYTF
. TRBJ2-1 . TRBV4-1 TGCGCCAGCAGCCCCGTGCTCCTAGGCGACCGATTAACCTACAATGAGCAGTTCTTC CASSPVLLGDRLTYNEQFF
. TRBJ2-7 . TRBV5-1 TGCGCCAGCAGCTTGGCCGGGAGCCCCCACGAGCAGTACTTC CASSLAGSPHEQYF
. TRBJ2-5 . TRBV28 TGTGCCAGCCGTCTACCCGGACGGAAACAAGAGACCCAGTACTTC CASRLPGRKQETQYF
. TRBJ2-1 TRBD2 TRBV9 TGTGCCAGCAGCGTGGGGACTAGCGGGGGGCAAAATGAGCAGTTCTTC CASSVGTSGGQNEQFF
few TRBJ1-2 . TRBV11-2 TGTGCCAGCAGCTTAGCAGGTTATGGCTACACCTTC CASSLAGYGYTF